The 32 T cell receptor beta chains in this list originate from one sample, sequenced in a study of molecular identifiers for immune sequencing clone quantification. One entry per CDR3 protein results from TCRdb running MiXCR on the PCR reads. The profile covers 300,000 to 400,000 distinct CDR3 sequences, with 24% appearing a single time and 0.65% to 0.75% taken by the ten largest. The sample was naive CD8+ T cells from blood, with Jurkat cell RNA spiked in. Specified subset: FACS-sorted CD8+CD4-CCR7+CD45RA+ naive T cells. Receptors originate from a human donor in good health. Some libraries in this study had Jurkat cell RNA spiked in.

The chain's CDR3 is CASSLDGYSNQPQHF. CDR3 bases: TGTGCCAGCAGTCTAGACGGTTATAGCAATCAGCCCCAGCATTTT. The rearrangement links TRBV6-2 or TRBV6-3 to TRBJ1-5; D is unresolved. With 5 bases removed from V and 0 bases from J, the gap between germline ends came to 11 bases. Germline V gives CDR1 MNHEY, CDR2 SVGEGT. The CDR3 covers 15 residues.

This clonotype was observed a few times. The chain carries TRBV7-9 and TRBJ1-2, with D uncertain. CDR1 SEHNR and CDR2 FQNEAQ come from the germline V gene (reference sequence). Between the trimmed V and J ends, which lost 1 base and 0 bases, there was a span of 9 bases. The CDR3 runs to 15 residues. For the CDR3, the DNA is TGTGCCAGCAGCTTAGTTGGAAAAGCTAACTATGGCTACACCTTC. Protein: CASSLVGKANYGYTF.

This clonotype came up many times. CDR3 sequence reads: CASSYRTGGTEAFF. The CDR3 coding sequence is TGTGCCAGCAGCTATAGGACAGGGGGCACTGAAGCTTTCTTT. The V call is TRBV2, the J call TRBJ1-1, with 10 bases aligning to TRBD1. J gave up 4 bases and V 6 bases, and 5 bases lay outside the gene matches. The V gene's germline CDR1 is SNHLY and CDR2 FYNNEI. CDR3 size: 14 residues.

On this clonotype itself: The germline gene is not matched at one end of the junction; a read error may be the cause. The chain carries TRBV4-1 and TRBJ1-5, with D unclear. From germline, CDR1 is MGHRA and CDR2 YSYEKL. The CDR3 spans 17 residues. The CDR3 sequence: CARSQWIRGGGNQPQHF. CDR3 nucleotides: TGCGCCCGCAGCCAGTGGATACGAGGAGGTGGCAATCAGCCCCAGCATTTT.

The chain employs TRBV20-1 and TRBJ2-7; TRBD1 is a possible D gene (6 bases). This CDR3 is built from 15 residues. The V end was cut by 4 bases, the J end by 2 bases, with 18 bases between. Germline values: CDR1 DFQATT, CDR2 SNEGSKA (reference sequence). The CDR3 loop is CSAKDLGQGTYEQYF. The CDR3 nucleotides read TGCAGTGCTAAAGACCTGGGGCAGGGGACCTACGAGCAGTACTTC.

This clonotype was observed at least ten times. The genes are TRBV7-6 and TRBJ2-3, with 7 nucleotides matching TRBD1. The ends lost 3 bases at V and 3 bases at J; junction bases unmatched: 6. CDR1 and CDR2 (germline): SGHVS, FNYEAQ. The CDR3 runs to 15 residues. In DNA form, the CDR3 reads TGTGCCAGCAGCTTTCAGGCAGGGGGTACAGATACGCAGTATTTT. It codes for CASSFQAGGTDTQYF. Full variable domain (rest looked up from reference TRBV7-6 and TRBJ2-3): GAGVSQSPRYKVTKRGQDVALRCDPISGHVSLYWYRQALGQGPEFLTYFNYEAQQDKSGLPNDRFSAERPEGSISTLTIQRTEQRDSAMYRCASSFQAGGTDTQYFGPGTRLTVL.

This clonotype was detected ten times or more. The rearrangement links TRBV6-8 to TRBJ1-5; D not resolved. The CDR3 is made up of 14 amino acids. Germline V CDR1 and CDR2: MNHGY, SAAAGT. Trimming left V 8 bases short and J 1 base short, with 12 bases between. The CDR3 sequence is CASPRPDSNQPQHF. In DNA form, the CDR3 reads TGTGCCAGCCCCCGACCGGACAGCAATCAGCCCCAGCATTTT.

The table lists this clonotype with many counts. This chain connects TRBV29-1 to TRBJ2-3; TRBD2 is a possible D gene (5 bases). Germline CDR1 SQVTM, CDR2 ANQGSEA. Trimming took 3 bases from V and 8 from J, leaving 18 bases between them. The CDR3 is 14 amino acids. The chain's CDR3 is CSVDSGVSQTTQYF. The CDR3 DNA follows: TGCAGCGTTGATTCCGGGGTATCACAGACTACGCAGTATTTT.

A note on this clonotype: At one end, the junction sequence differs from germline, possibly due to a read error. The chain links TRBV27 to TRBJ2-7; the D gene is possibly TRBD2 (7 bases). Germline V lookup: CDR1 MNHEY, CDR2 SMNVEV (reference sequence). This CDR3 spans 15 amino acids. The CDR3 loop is CASSLRGGGFYERYF. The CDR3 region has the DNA TGTGCCAGCAGTCTGAGAGGGGGAGGGTTCTACGAGCGGTACTTC.

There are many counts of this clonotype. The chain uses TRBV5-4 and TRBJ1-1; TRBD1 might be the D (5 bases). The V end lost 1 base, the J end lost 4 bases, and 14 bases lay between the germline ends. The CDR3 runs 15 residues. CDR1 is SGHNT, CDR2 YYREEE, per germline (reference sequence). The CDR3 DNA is TGTGCCAGCAGCTTGTTAGCAGGGAGGGCCACTGAAGCTTTCTTT. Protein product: CASSLLAGRATEAFF. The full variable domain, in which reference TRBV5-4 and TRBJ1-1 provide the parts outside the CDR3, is ETGVTQSPTHLIKTRGQQVTLRCSSQSGHNTVSWYQQALGQGPQFIFQYYREEENGRGNFPPRFSGLQFPNYSSELNVNALELDDSALYLCASSLLAGRATEAFFGQGTRLTVV.

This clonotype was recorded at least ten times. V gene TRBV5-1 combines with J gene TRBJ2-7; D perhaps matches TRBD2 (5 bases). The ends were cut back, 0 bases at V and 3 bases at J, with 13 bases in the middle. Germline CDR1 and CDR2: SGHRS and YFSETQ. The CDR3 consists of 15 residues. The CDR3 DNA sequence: TGCGCCAGCAGCTTGGAGCGACTAACTCACTACGAGCAGTACTTC. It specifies CASSLERLTHYEQYF. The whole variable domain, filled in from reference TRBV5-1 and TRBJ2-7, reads KAGVTQTPRYLIKTRGQQVTLSCSPISGHRSVSWYQQTPGQGLQFLFEYFSETQRNKGNFPGRFSGRQFSNSRSEMNVSTLELGDSALYLCASSLERLTHYEQYFGPGTRLTVT.

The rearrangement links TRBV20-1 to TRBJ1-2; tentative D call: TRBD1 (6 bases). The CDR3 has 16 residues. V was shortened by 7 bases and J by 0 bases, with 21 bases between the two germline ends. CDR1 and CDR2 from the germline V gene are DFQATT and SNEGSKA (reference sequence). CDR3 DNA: TGCAGTGTTAACCGGGACACCGATAATTCTAACTATGGCTACACCTTC. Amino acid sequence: CSVNRDTDNSNYGYTF.

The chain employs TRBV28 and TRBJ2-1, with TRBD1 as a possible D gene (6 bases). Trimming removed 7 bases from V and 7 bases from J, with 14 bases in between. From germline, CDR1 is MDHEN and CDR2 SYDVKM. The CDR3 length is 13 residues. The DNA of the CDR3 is TGTGCCAGCAATGAGGGGGTGTGGAATGAGCAGTTCTTC. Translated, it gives CASNEGVWNEQFF.

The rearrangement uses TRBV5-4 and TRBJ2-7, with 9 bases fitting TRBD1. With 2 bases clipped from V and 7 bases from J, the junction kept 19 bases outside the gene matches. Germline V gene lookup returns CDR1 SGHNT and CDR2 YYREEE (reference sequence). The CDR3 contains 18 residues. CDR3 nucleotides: TGTGCCAGCAGCTTTCCCGGGACGGGACAGGGCGTGATACGTGAGCAGTACTTC. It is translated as CASSFPGTGQGVIREQYF.

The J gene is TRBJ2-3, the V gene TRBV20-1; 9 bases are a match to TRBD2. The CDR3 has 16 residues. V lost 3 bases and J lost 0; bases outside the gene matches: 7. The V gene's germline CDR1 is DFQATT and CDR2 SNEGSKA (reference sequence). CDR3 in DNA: TGCAGTGCTAGTGAAGCGGGAGGCGTGAGCACAGATACGCAGTATTTT. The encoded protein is CSASEAGGVSTDTQYF.

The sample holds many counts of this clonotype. CDR3 amino acids: CASSPGNTIYF. In DNA, the CDR3 is TGTGCCAGCAGCCCGGGAAACACCATATATTTT. V is TRBV7-2 and J is TRBJ1-3; D is undetermined. Germline loops: CDR1 SGHTA, CDR2 FQGNSA. V lost 5 bases and J lost 4, with 3 bases in between. The CDR3 sequence is 11 residues long.

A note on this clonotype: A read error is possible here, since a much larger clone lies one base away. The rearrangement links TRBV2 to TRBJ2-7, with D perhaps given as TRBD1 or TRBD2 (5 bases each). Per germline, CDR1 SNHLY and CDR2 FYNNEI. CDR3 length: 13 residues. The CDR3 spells CASRDTGGYERYF. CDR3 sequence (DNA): TGTGCCAGCAGGGACACAGGAGGCTACGAGCGGTACTTC.

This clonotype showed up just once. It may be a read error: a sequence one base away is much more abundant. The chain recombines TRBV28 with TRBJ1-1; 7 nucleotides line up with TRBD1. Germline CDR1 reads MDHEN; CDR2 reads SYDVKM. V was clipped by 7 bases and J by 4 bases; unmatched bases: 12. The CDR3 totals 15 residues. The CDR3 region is CASTRTFQGGTEAFF. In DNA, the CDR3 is TGTGCCAGCACCCGAACTTTCCAGGGGGGCACTGAAGCTTTCTTT.

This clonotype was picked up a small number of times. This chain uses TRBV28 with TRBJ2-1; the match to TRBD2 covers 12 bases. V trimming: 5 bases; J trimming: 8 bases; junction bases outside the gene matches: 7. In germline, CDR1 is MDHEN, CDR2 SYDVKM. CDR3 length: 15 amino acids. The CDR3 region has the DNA TGTGCCAGCAGTCCCCTAGCGGGAGGGATCGATGAGCAGTTCTTC. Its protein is CASSPLAGGIDEQFF. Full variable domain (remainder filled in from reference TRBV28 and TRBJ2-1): DVKVTQSSRYLVKRTGEKVFLECVQDMDHENMFWYRQDPGLGLRLIYFSYDVKMKEKGDIPEGYSVSREKKERFSLILESASTNQTSMYLCASSPLAGGIDEQFFGPGTRLTVL.

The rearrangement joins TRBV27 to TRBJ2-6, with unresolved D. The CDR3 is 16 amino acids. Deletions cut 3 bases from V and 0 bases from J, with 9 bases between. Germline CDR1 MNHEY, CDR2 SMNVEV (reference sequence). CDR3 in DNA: TGTGCCAGCAGTTTCTCACCACTCTCTGGGGCCAACGTCCTGACTTTC. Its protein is CASSFSPLSGANVLTF.

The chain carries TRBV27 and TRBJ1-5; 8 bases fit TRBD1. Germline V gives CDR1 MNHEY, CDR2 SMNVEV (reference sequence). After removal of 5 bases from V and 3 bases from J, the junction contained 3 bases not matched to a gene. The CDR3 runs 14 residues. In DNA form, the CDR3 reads TGTGCCAGCAGTATGACAGGGGTCAATCAGCCCCAGCATTTT. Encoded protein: CASSMTGVNQPQHF.

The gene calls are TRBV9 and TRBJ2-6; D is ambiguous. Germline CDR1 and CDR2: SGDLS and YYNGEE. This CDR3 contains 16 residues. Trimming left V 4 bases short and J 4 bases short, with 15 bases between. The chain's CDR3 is CASSLGAPSGANVLTF. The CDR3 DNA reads TGTGCCAGCAGCCTGGGTGCACCCTCCGGGGCCAACGTCCTGACTTTC.

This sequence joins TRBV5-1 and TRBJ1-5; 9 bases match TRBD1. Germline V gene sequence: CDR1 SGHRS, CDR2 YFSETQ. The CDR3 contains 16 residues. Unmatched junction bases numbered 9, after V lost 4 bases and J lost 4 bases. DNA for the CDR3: TGCGCCAGCAGCGTGAACAGGGGGCGGGGGAATCAGCCCCAGCATTTT. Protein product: CASSVNRGRGNQPQHF.

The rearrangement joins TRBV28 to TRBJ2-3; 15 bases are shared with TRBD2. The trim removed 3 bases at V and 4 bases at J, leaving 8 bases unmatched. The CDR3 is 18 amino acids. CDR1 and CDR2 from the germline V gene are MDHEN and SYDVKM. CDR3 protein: CASSLYGLAGGLADTQYF. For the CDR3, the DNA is TGTGCCAGCAGTTTGTACGGACTAGCGGGAGGGTTGGCAGATACGCAGTATTTT.

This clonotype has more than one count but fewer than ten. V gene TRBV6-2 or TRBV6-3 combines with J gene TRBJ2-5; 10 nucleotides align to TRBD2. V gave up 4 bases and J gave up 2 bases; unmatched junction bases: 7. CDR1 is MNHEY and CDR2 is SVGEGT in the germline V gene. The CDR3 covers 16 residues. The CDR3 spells CASSSYLAGAQETQYF. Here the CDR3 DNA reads TGTGCCAGCAGTTCCTATCTAGCGGGGGCACAAGAGACCCAGTACTTC.

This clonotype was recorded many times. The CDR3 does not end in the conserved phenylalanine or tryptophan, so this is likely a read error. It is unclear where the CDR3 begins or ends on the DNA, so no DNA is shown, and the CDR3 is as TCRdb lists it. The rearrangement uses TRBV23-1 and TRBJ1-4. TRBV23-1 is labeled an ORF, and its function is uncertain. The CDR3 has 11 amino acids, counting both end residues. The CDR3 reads CASSPRRGDRV.

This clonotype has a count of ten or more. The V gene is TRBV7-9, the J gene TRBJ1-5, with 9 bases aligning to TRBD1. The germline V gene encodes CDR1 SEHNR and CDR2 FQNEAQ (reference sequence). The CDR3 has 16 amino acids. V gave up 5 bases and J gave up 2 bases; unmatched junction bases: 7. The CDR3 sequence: CASSRSTGGRNQPQHF. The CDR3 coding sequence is TGTGCCAGCAGCCGTTCCACAGGGGGCCGCAATCAGCCCCAGCATTTT.

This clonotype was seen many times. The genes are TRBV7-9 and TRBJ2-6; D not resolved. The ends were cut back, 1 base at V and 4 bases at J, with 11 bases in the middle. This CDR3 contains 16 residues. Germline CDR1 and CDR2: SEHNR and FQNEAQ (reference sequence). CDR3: CASSLGPGYGANVLTF. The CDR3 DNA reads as TGTGCCAGCAGCTTAGGTCCAGGTTACGGGGCCAACGTCCTGACTTTC.

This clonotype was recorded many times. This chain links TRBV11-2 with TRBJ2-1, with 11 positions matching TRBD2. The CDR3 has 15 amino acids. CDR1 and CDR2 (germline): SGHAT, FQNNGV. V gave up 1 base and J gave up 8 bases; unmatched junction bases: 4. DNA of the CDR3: TGTGCCAGCAGCTTAGGGCCTAGCGGGGGGCATGAGCAGTTCTTC. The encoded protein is CASSLGPSGGHEQFF.

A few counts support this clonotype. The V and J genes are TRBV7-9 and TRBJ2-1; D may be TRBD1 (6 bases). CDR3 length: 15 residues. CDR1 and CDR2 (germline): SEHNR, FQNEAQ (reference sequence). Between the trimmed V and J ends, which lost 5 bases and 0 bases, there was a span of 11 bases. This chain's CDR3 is CASSPGDYSYNEQFF. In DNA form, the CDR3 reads TGTGCCAGCAGCCCAGGGGATTACTCCTACAATGAGCAGTTCTTC. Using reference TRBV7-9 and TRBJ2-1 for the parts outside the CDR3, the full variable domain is DTGVSQNPRHKITKRGQNVTFRCDPISEHNRLYWYRQTLGQGPEFLTYFQNEAQLEKSRLLSDRFSAERPKGSFSTLEIQRTEQGDSAMYLCASSPGDYSYNEQFFGPGTRLTVL.

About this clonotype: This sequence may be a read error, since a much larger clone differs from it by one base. The CDR3 DNA sequence: TGTGCCAGCGGCATCAGGAGGGAGCAGTACTTC. As protein: CASGIRREQYF. The chain joins TRBV7-9 to TRBJ2-7; D may be TRBD2 (5 bases). In germline, CDR1 is SEHNR, CDR2 FQNEAQ (reference sequence). V lost 8 bases and J lost 7, with 12 bases in between. This CDR3 region has 11 residues.

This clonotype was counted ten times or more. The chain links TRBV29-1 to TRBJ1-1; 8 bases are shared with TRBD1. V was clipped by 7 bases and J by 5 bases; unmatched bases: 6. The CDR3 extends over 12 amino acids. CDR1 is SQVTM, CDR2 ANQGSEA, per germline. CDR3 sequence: CSGQGASTEAFF. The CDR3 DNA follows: TGCAGCGGGCAGGGGGCTTCGACTGAAGCTTTCTTT.